The 18 T cell receptor beta chains below come from one sample, sequenced in a study of blood T cell repertoires in COVID-19. Generated by immunoSEQ multiplex PCR, the TCRdb table keeps only in-frame clones and is missing some. Here the sample spans around 140,000 clones, 65% to 80% being singletons. The sample taken for sequencing was peripheral blood. These TCRs come from a woman aged 60-75 years with acute or convalescent COVID-19.

As DNA, the CDR3 is TGTGCCAGCAGCCCGGATCTGACAGGGAGGAACACTGAAGCTTTCTTT. The encoded protein is CASSPDLTGRNTEAFF. V gene TRBV5-4 combines with J gene TRBJ1-1; 7 bases line up with TRBD1. From germline, CDR1 is SGHNT and CDR2 YYREEE (reference sequence). The CDR3 is made up of 16 amino acids. The trim removed 4 bases at V and 1 base at J, leaving 10 bases unmatched. Filled out from reference TRBV5-4 and TRBJ1-1, the complete variable domain reads ETGVTQSPTHLIKTRGQQVTLRCSSQSGHNTVSWYQQALGQGPQFIFQYYREEENGRGNFPPRFSGLQFPNYSSELNVNALELDDSALYLCASSPDLTGRNTEAFFGQGTRLTVV.

The chain couples TRBV9 to TRBJ1-4; 7 bases align to TRBD1. Germline lookup yields CDR1 SGDLS and CDR2 YYNGEE. J was trimmed by 5 bases and V by 4 bases; bases with no gene match: 8. The CDR3 extends over 15 amino acids. The CDR3 is CASSPQPGGNEKLFF. CDR3 DNA sequence: TGTGCCAGCAGCCCCCAACCAGGGGGGAATGAAAAACTGTTTTTT.

The chain couples TRBV28 to TRBJ2-7; the D gene is possibly TRBD1 (6 bases). V was trimmed by 5 bases and J by 4 bases, leaving 15 bases between them. Germline V gene lookup returns CDR1 MDHEN and CDR2 SYDVKM. The CDR3 length is 14 residues. CDR3 nucleotides: TGTGCCAGCAGTCCAACAGGGAAGGGATACGAGCAGTACTTC. It yields the protein CASSPTGKGYEQYF. Based on the CDR3 plus reference TRBV28 and TRBJ2-7, the full variable domain is DVKVTQSSRYLVKRTGEKVFLECVQDMDHENMFWYRQDPGLGLRLIYFSYDVKMKEKGDIPEGYSVSREKKERFSLILESASTNQTSMYLCASSPTGKGYEQYFGPGTRLTVT.

This chain joins TRBV3-1 (or the pseudogene TRBV3-2) and TRBJ2-2, with 15 bases lining up with TRBD2. The CDR3 contains 18 residues. The junction had 6 bases not matched to a gene; V was cut back by 3 bases and J by 4 bases. Germline CDR1 LGHDT, CDR2 YNNKEL (reference sequence). The CDR3 sequence is CASSHRTSGRVGTGELFF. CDR3 bases: TGTGCCAGCAGCCACCGGACTAGCGGGAGGGTAGGCACCGGGGAGCTGTTTTTT.

A few counts support this clone. The gene calls are TRBV14 and TRBJ2-6, with a possible D match to TRBD2 (7 bases). Trimming took 0 bases from V and 0 from J, leaving 18 bases between them. The CDR3 has 20 amino acids. The germline V gene has CDR1 SGHDN and CDR2 FVKESK. As DNA, the CDR3 is TGTGCCAGCAGCCAAGAGGGACGGGCGGGGGCCACCTCTGGGGCCAACGTCCTGACTTTC. Translation: CASSQEGRAGATSGANVLTF. Together with reference TRBV14 and TRBJ2-6, the CDR3 gives the full variable domain: EAGVTQFPSHSVIEKGQTVTLRCDPISGHDNLYWYRRVMGKEIKFLLHFVKESKQDESGMPNNRFLAERTGGTYSTLKVQPAELEDSGVYFCASSQEGRAGATSGANVLTFGAGSRLTVL.

This CDR3 reads CAISPGLAGLSSYNEQFF. CDR3 in DNA: TGTGCCATCAGTCCGGGACTAGCGGGACTTAGCTCCTACAATGAGCAGTTCTTC. The chain uses TRBV10-3 and TRBJ2-1, with 13 bases aligning to TRBD2. The CDR3 is made up of 18 amino acids. V shed 5 bases and J 0 bases; nucleotides not matched to a gene: 7. The germline CDR1 and CDR2 sequences are ENHRY and SYGVKD.

V gene TRBV5-1 combines with J gene TRBJ2-1; 8 bases fit TRBD2. Germline V gene data show CDR1 as SGHRS and CDR2 as YFSETQ. This CDR3 region has 16 residues. V lost 4 bases, J lost 6 bases, and 12 bases stayed unmatched. For the CDR3, the DNA is TGCGCCAGCAGCCTACGCCTCAGACTAGCGCCCAATGAGCAGTTCTTC. Amino acid sequence: CASSLRLRLAPNEQFF.

V gene TRBV28 combines with J gene TRBJ1-2, with TRBD1 as a possible D gene (6 bases). Germline V lookup: CDR1 MDHEN, CDR2 SYDVKM. V lost 2 bases and J 4 bases, leaving 14 bases between the germline ends. The CDR3 runs to 15 residues. The CDR3 loop is CASSLVGARIYGYTF. The CDR3 DNA follows: TGTGCCAGCAGTTTAGTGGGGGCGCGCATCTATGGCTACACCTTC.

This sequence joins TRBV18 and TRBJ2-1; D unresolved. The CDR3 is made up of 11 amino acids. Germline CDR1 reads KGHSH; CDR2 reads LQKENI. The V end lost 3 bases, the J end lost 8 bases, and 5 bases lay between the germline ends. The CDR3 loop is CASSPFHEQFF. The CDR3 coding sequence is TGTGCCAGCTCACCCTTTCATGAGCAGTTCTTC. Drawing the rest from reference TRBV18 and TRBJ2-1, the complete variable domain is NAGVMQNPRHLVRRRGQEARLRCSPMKGHSHVYWYRQLPEEGLKFMVYLQKENIIDESGMPKERFSAEFPKEGPSILRIQQVVRGDSAAYFCASSPFHEQFFGPGTRLTVL.

V is TRBV6-6 and J is TRBJ2-7; D call uncertain. The length of the CDR3 is 15 residues. Trimming took off 4 bases at V and 3 bases at J, with 16 bases between the two ends. The germline V gene encodes CDR1 MNHNY and CDR2 SVGAGI (reference sequence). The CDR3 loop reads CASSFLGASGYEQYF. The CDR3 bases are TGTGCCAGCAGTTTCCTTGGCGCTAGTGGCTACGAGCAGTACTTC.

The rearrangement links TRBV7-2 to TRBJ2-3; TRBD2 aligns across 8 bases. This CDR3 region has 16 residues. Per germline, CDR1 SGHTA and CDR2 FQGNSA. The V segment lost 1 base and the J segment 3 bases; nucleotides outside the gene matches: 6. The CDR3 reads CASSLVGRGATDTQYF. The CDR3, as DNA: TGTGCCAGCAGCTTAGTAGGGCGGGGGGCGACAGATACGCAGTATTTT.

J is TRBJ1-1 and V is TRBV5-8, with TRBD1 matching over 9 bases. Trimming took 3 bases from V and 11 from J; bases not matched to a gene: 14. Germline V gives CDR1 SGHTS, CDR2 YDEGEE. The CDR3 totals 15 residues. The CDR3 sequence is CASSSQDDRGYSAFF. The CDR3 nucleotides are TGTGCCAGCAGCTCACAGGATGACAGGGGGTACTCGGCTTTCTTT.

The count of this clone is one. J is TRBJ2-3 and V is TRBV19; 16 positions agree with TRBD2. The CDR3 spans 18 residues. Germline trimming cut 6 bases from V and 4 bases from J; bases unmatched to any gene: 10. Germline V lookup: CDR1 LNHDA, CDR2 SQIVND (reference sequence). CDR3 coding DNA: TGTGCCAGTAGGGAGGGGACTAGCGGGAGGGTGGCGGCAGATACGCAGTATTTT. The encoded protein is CASREGTSGRVAADTQYF.

This clone occurred a few times. The chain couples TRBV2 to TRBJ1-2; D is uncertain. The V gene's germline CDR1 is SNHLY and CDR2 FYNNEI. The CDR3 contains 13 residues. V was cut by 4 bases and J by 4 bases, with 10 bases left in between. CDR3 protein: CASSAGSIYGYTF. The DNA of the CDR3 is TGTGCCAGCAGTGCAGGCAGCATCTATGGCTACACCTTC.

The gene calls are TRBV12-3 or TRBV12-4 and TRBJ2-5; TRBD1 aligns across 9 bases. With V trimmed by 6 bases and J by 4 bases, 3 bases remained unmatched. The CDR3 is 13 amino acids. CDR3 DNA: TGTGCCAGCAGGGGACAGGGAGGAGAGACCCAGTACTTC. It specifies CASRGQGGETQYF.

The CDR3 DNA follows: TGTGCCAGCAGTGACCTTGGGGGGGCCTACAATGAGCAGTTCTTC. Amino acid sequence: CASSDLGGAYNEQFF. The V gene is TRBV6-4, the J gene TRBJ2-1, with 7 bases aligning to TRBD2. The CDR3 sequence is 15 residues long. V dropped 2 bases and J dropped 2; count of bases not matched to a gene: 3. CDR1 is MRHNA and CDR2 is SNTAGT in the germline V gene.

The chain is built from TRBV19 and TRBJ1-1, with TRBD1 identical over 8 bases. The CDR3 is 15 residues long. From germline, CDR1 is LNHDA and CDR2 SQIVND (reference sequence). V shed 9 bases and J 1 base; nucleotides not matched to a gene: 10. DNA for the CDR3: TGTGCCAGCCGTCACCGGACAGGGCCGAACACTGAAGCTTTCTTT. Amino acids: CASRHRTGPNTEAFF.

This rearrangement joins TRBV28 to TRBJ1-3, with TRBD1 as a possible D gene (5 bases). V lost 3 bases and J lost 4, with 10 bases in between. CDR1 is MDHEN and CDR2 is SYDVKM in the germline V gene. The CDR3 length is 14 residues. The CDR3 DNA is TGTGCCAGCAGTTTGGCAGGGAAAGGAAACACCATATATTTT. Translating gives CASSLAGKGNTIYF. The full variable domain, completed using reference TRBV28 and TRBJ1-3, is DVKVTQSSRYLVKRTGEKVFLECVQDMDHENMFWYRQDPGLGLRLIYFSYDVKMKEKGDIPEGYSVSREKKERFSLILESASTNQTSMYLCASSLAGKGNTIYFGEGSWLTVV.